This TCR beta chain was retrieved from a study of T-cell reconstitution after alpha-beta-depleted transplantation in children. Study-wide results and caveats: Where some patients showed high TCRbeta diversity at day 60, it came from recipient T cells and thymic progenitors that had survived.

A word on this clonotype: Antigen specificity is unknown.

Unique molecular identifiers were built into the TCRbeta library. MiXCR, applied by TCRdb to the PCR reads, yields one record per CDR3 protein. The profile shows 500,000 to 600,000 distinct CDR3 sequences, over 25% of them singletons. Germline V gene lookup returns CDR1 MDHEN and CDR2 SYDVKM. The CDR3 runs to 15 residues. V lost 7 bases to trimming and J lost 0 bases, with 12 bases between them. The source was PBMCs, collected before TCRalphabeta/CD19-depleted stem cell transplant. This TCR was recovered from a boy younger than two with Wiskott-Aldrich syndrome, due to receive a stem cell transplant. This chain connects TRBV28 to TRBJ2-2, with no clear D. CDR3 loop: CASTGGGANTGELFF. The DNA for the CDR3 is TGTGCCAGCACGGGTGGCGGAGCGAACACCGGGGAGCTGTTTTTT.